The 18 T cell receptor beta chains reported below all come from one sample, sequenced in a study of cytomegalovirus exposure and HLA in healthy donors. It was with 60 Vbeta and 13 Jbeta primers that the PCR ran. Sequencing used immunoSEQ multiplex PCR; TCRdb keeps in-frame clones, though not all of them. This sample has fewer than 80,000 clones; 65% to 75% occur once, and the top ten carry 5% to 6.5%. Sequencing input: PBMCs. These receptors were collected from a woman in her 30s in good health and CMV-seronegative.

The chain carries TRBV10-2 and TRBJ2-5; D gene uncertain. The ends were cut back, 0 bases at V and 1 base at J, with 12 bases in the middle. CDR3 size: 16 residues. CDR1 and CDR2 (germline): WSHSY, SAAADI. CDR3 DNA sequence: TGCGCCAGCAGTGAGTCGAGCCACCCGATCCAAGAGACCCAGTACTTC. This translates into CASSESSHPIQETQYF.

This chain connects TRBV21-1 to TRBJ2-7; the table assigns TRBD1, which was not confirmed against the DNA. TRBV21-1 is listed as a pseudogene. This CDR3 spans 15 amino acids. Here the CDR3 reads CASNPGTGVLLEQYF. In nucleotides, the CDR3 is TGTGCCAGCAACCCCGGGACAGGTGTCCTACTTGAGCAGTACTTC.

The chain combines TRBV7-2 with TRBJ2-5; TRBD2 agrees at 7 bases. Germline CDR1 and CDR2: SGHTA and FQGNSA. The CDR3 consists of 18 residues. The junction had 14 bases not matched to a gene; V was cut back by 4 bases and J by 0 bases. The CDR3: CASSSGTMGSAYQETQYF. DNA for the CDR3: TGTGCCAGCAGCTCCGGGACTATGGGCAGCGCCTACCAAGAGACCCAGTACTTC.

The rearrangement uses TRBV19 and TRBJ1-1, with D perhaps TRBD1 (5 bases). Germline V gene lookup returns CDR1 LNHDA and CDR2 SQIVND (reference sequence). The CDR3 has 17 amino acids. V was shortened by 5 bases and J by 4 bases, with 23 bases between the two germline ends. CDR3 sequence reads: CASSWLGQGSYGTEAFF. The DNA of the CDR3 is TGTGCCAGTAGTTGGTTAGGGCAGGGATCTTATGGCACTGAAGCTTTCTTT.

V usage is TRBV6-5 and J usage is TRBJ1-4, with D tentatively TRBD1 (5 bases). CDR1 and CDR2 from the germline V gene are MNHEY and SVGAGI. The V end lost 0 bases, the J end lost 6 bases, and 11 bases lay between the germline ends. CDR3 length: 15 residues. Here the CDR3 reads CASSYSGRPDEKLFF. For the CDR3, the DNA is TGTGCCAGCAGTTACTCGGGGCGGCCAGATGAAAAACTGTTTTTT.

The genes are TRBV19 and TRBJ2-7, with TRBD2 as a possible D gene (6 bases). Per the germline V gene, CDR1 is LNHDA and CDR2 is SQIVND (reference sequence). V lost 3 bases, J lost 3 bases, and 18 bases lay in between. The CDR3 spans 16 residues. CDR3 in DNA: TGTGCCAGTAGTATGATGGACGGTGGTAGCGGCTACGAGCAGTACTTC. As protein: CASSMMDGGSGYEQYF.

The chain recombines TRBV5-1 with TRBJ1-2; the D gene is possibly TRBD1 (5 bases). CDR1 SGHRS and CDR2 YFSETQ come from the germline V gene. V lost 1 base and J lost 6, with 13 bases in between. The CDR3 runs 14 residues. CDR3 loop: CASSLSREVDGYTF. CDR3 DNA: TGCGCCAGCAGCTTGTCCAGGGAAGTGGATGGCTACACCTTC. Supplemented by reference TRBV5-1 and TRBJ1-2, the full variable domain reads KAGVTQTPRYLIKTRGQQVTLSCSPISGHRSVSWYQQTPGQGLQFLFEYFSETQRNKGNFPGRFSGRQFSNSRSEMNVSTLELGDSALYLCASSLSREVDGYTFGSGTRLTVV.

This clone came up a few times. The V and J genes are TRBV7-2 and TRBJ2-1; D is perhaps TRBD2 (7 bases). Germline V lookup: CDR1 SGHTA, CDR2 FQGNSA. The CDR3 has 15 residues. Trimming removed 4 bases from V and 9 bases from J, with 19 bases in between. The CDR3 DNA sequence: TGTGCCAGCAGCTCCGGACTAGGGGGACGGAGTGAGCAGTTCTTC. It translates to CASSSGLGGRSEQFF.

V and J are TRBV28 and TRBJ2-3, with D perhaps matching TRBD2 (5 bases). Deletions cut 5 bases from V and 2 bases from J, with 8 bases between. CDR1 is MDHEN and CDR2 is SYDVKM in the germline V gene. The CDR3 consists of 13 residues. The CDR3 bases are TGTGCCAGCAGTCGGACTTACACAGATACGCAGTATTTT. Protein: CASSRTYTDTQYF.

The J gene is TRBJ1-1, the V gene TRBV10-1, with D possibly matching TRBD1 (5 bases). Germline V gives CDR1 WNHNN, CDR2 SYGVQD (reference sequence). The CDR3 totals 16 residues. The V end lost 0 bases, the J end lost 4 bases, and 15 bases lay between the germline ends. CDR3 nucleotides: TGCGCCAGCAGTGAGTCGCTGGTGTTGGGGGGCACTGAAGCTTTCTTT. Its protein is CASSESLVLGGTEAFF.

The rearrangement links TRBV13 to TRBJ1-1, with 7 bases lining up with TRBD1. The CDR3 extends over 16 amino acids. Germline lookup yields CDR1 PRHDT and CDR2 FYEKMQ (reference sequence). Trimming cost V 5 bases and J 0 bases; bases outside gene matches: 9. CDR3 region: CASSDSPGTVNTEAFF. The CDR3 coding sequence is TGTGCCAGCAGCGATTCACCCGGGACAGTGAACACTGAAGCTTTCTTT.

The chain couples TRBV7-2 to TRBJ2-5, with D maybe TRBD2 (6 bases). CDR3 length equals 14 residues. V was pared by 5 bases and J by 4 bases, with 14 bases between. Germline values: CDR1 SGHTA, CDR2 FQGNSA. CDR3 coding DNA: TGTGCCAGCAGCCCCAGGACTAATGGAGAGACCCAGTACTTC. This translates into CASSPRTNGETQYF.

The chain joins TRBV28 to TRBJ2-5, with a possible D match to TRBD2 (6 bases). CDR3 length equals 13 residues. Trimming removed 5 bases from V and 3 bases from J, with 10 bases in between. Germline V gives CDR1 MDHEN, CDR2 SYDVKM. The CDR3 DNA is TGTGCCAGCAGTCCCGGAGGGGAAGAGACCCAGTACTTC. It specifies CASSPGGEETQYF. Full variable domain (outside the CDR3, taken from reference TRBV28 and TRBJ2-5): DVKVTQSSRYLVKRTGEKVFLECVQDMDHENMFWYRQDPGLGLRLIYFSYDVKMKEKGDIPEGYSVSREKKERFSLILESASTNQTSMYLCASSPGGEETQYFGPGTRLLVL.

The genes are TRBV18 and TRBJ1-1, with TRBD1 matching over 7 bases. V was clipped by 6 bases and J by 8 bases; unmatched bases: 6. CDR3 length: 12 amino acids. Germline V CDR1 and CDR2: KGHSH, LQKENI. The CDR3 protein is CASSQETGEAFF. In DNA, the CDR3 is TGTGCCAGCTCGCAAGAGACAGGGGAAGCTTTCTTT.

The chain joins TRBV6-6 to TRBJ1-1; D gene unclear. The CDR3 extends over 15 amino acids. V was shortened by 2 bases and J by 1 base, with 11 bases between the two germline ends. Germline values: CDR1 MNHNY, CDR2 SVGAGI (reference sequence). The CDR3 DNA sequence: TGTGCCAGCAGTTACCCCGAGGGTCGGAACACTGAAGCTTTCTTT. Its protein product is CASSYPEGRNTEAFF.

V gene TRBV19 combines with J gene TRBJ1-4, with D unclear. This CDR3 region has 15 residues. Germline CDR1 LNHDA, CDR2 SQIVND (reference sequence). V lost 4 bases and J lost 0, with 9 bases in between. The CDR3 is CASSSRFATNEKLFF. The CDR3 region has the DNA TGTGCCAGTAGTAGCCGGTTTGCAACTAATGAAAAACTGTTTTTT.

The V and J genes are TRBV11-1 and TRBJ2-7; no firm D call. V was pared by 2 bases and J by 2 bases, with 10 bases between. The germline V gene encodes CDR1 SGHAT and CDR2 FQDESV (reference sequence). The CDR3 extends over 14 amino acids. CDR3 sequence (DNA): TGTGCCAGCAGCTTATTATACGAGACCTACGAGCAGTACTTC. This encodes CASSLLYETYEQYF.

The J gene is TRBJ1-4, the V gene TRBV18, with 8 bases fitting TRBD1. Germline trimming cut 4 bases from V and 4 bases from J; bases unmatched to any gene: 8. This CDR3 spans 16 amino acids. Germline V gene lookup returns CDR1 KGHSH and CDR2 LQKENI. The CDR3 loop is CASSLYQGADNEKLFF. CDR3 DNA: TGTGCCAGCTCACTCTACCAGGGGGCTGATAATGAAAAACTGTTTTTT.